Listed here are 19 T cell receptor beta chains from one sample, sequenced in a study of human CD8 memory T cell subsets. Construction of TCR beta libraries was accomplished by means of UMI-labeled 5' RACE. With the 5' RACE reads reprocessed, TCRdb shows one record per CDR3 protein and no DNA. The sample's table shows around 19,000 distinct CDR3 sequences. The specimen was CD8+ T cells from PBMCs. Receptor source: a human donor in good health.

This chain joins TRBV14 and TRBJ2-1; with no DNA, the TCRdb D assignment of TRBD2 cannot be verified. Looked up from germline, CDR1 is SGHDN and CDR2 is FVKESK. This CDR3 has 17 residues. CDR3 sequence: CASSNRTSGIFYNEQFF.

The rearrangement links TRBV12-3 or TRBV12-4 to TRBJ2-7; there is no DNA to check the TCRdb D call of TRBD2. This CDR3 contains 14 residues. CDR3: CASRYRDSTYEQYF.

This sequence joins TRBV28 and TRBJ2-2; TCRdb proposes TRBD2, but this gene call is untestable without DNA. The CDR3 totals 19 residues. Germline CDR1 reads MDHEN; CDR2 reads SYDVKM. The CDR3 spells CASSLSRSRSGPGTGELFF.

Its frequency marks this clonotype as medium-sized. The gene calls are TRBV29-1 and TRBJ2-7. Germline loops: CDR1 SQVTM, CDR2 ANQGSEA. This CDR3 contains 11 residues. This CDR3 reads CSVRVSYEQYF.

This chain connects TRBV7-9 to TRBJ2-7; TCRdb designates TRBD1, a call that cannot be tested without DNA. There are 12 residues in the CDR3. Looked up from germline, CDR1 is SEHNR and CDR2 is FQNEAQ (reference sequence). CDR3 protein: CASSPDTYEQYF.

The rearrangement links TRBV5-6 to TRBJ1-1. The CDR3 consists of 13 residues. Germline-derived CDR1 and CDR2 are SGHDT and YYEEEE. CDR3 residues: CASSQGPNTEAFF.

This chain links TRBV21-1 with TRBJ1-5; TCRdb proposes TRBD1, but this gene call is untestable without DNA. TRBV21-1 is a pseudogene locus. There are 17 residues in the CDR3. The CDR3 loop reads CASSLTPGVAGNQPQHF.

This sequence joins TRBV7-6 and TRBJ1-2; TCRdb names TRBD1, which stays unverified in the absence of DNA. The CDR3 has 16 amino acids. The germline V gene has CDR1 SGHVS and CDR2 FNYEAQ. CDR3: CASSFGTGATHYGYTF.

This sequence joins TRBV5-6 and TRBJ2-2. This CDR3 spans 14 amino acids. CDR1 is SGHDT, CDR2 YYEEEE, per germline. The chain's CDR3 is CASSDTVNTGELFF.

The J gene is TRBJ2-1, the V gene TRBV28; TCRdb gives TRBD2 as the D gene, but with no DNA this cannot be confirmed. The germline V gene encodes CDR1 MDHEN and CDR2 SYDVKM. The CDR3 length is 12 residues. The CDR3 protein is CASSSSGGTQFF.

The CDR3 spells CSVEGSQGIDNEQFF. V and J are TRBV29-1 and TRBJ2-1; the TRBD1 assignment by TCRdb is unverifiable without DNA. Germline lookup yields CDR1 SQVTM and CDR2 ANQGSEA. This CDR3 comprises 15 residues.

V usage is TRBV4-3 and J usage is TRBJ1-1. The CDR3 is 17 amino acids. The V gene's germline CDR1 is LGHNA and CDR2 YSLEER. CDR3 amino acids: CASSQDLAGDMNTEAFF.

The V gene is TRBV2, the J gene TRBJ1-2. Looked up from germline, CDR1 is SNHLY and CDR2 is FYNNEI. The length of the CDR3 is 15 residues. The CDR3 sequence: CASSEEAEAGYGYTF.

The chain is built from TRBV30 and TRBJ2-2; without DNA, the TCRdb call of TRBD1 cannot be checked. From germline, CDR1 is GTSNPN and CDR2 SVGIG (reference sequence). The CDR3 is made up of 13 amino acids. CDR3 amino acids: CAWSVDRAGELFF.

V usage is TRBV6-5 and J usage is TRBJ2-6; TCRdb gives TRBD1 as the D gene, but with no DNA this cannot be confirmed. The CDR3 covers 14 residues. CDR1 is MNHEY and CDR2 is SVGAGI in the germline V gene. CDR3 loop: CASSPYPGANVLTF.

By frequency, this clonotype registers medium-sized. The CDR3 is CASRGTGPYEQYF. V is TRBV7-9 and J is TRBJ2-7; TCRdb indicates TRBD1, and absent DNA this call remains unverified. Germline CDR1 and CDR2: SEHNR and FQNEAQ (reference sequence). The CDR3 spans 13 residues.

The chain has TRBV29-1 and TRBJ2-3; the D call from TCRdb, TRBD2, cannot be confirmed without DNA. CDR3 length: 14 amino acids. Germline lookup yields CDR1 SQVTM and CDR2 ANQGSEA. The CDR3: CSAVSGRGTDTQYF.

The V gene is TRBV19, the J gene TRBJ1-5. CDR1 is LNHDA, CDR2 SQIVND, per germline (reference sequence). The CDR3 is 15 residues long. This CDR3 is CASWPVGDSNQPQHF.

The chain joins TRBV29-1 to TRBJ1-1. Germline assignment: CDR1 SQVTM and CDR2 ANQGSEA. The CDR3 loop spans 11 amino acids. The CDR3 region is CSVTANTEAFF. The whole variable domain, remainder taken from reference TRBV29-1 and TRBJ1-1, is SAVISQKPSRDICQRGTSLTIQCQVDSQVTMMFWYRQQPGQSLTLIATANQGSEATYESGFVIDKFPISRPNLTFSTLTVSNMSPEDSSIYLCSVTANTEAFFGQGTRLTVV.